A selection of T cell receptor beta chains follows, all from one sample in a study of blood T cell repertoires in COVID-19. Profiled with immunoSEQ multiplex PCR; TCRdb holds only in-frame clones, not every one. The sample includes approximately 220,000 clones, around nine tenths of them seen just once. Sequenced input: peripheral blood. The receptors were sampled from a man aged 55 to 69 who had recovered from COVID-19. CDR3s include the opening cysteine and the closing phenylalanine or tryptophan. Each record gives: CDR3 DNA, CDR3 protein, J gene, D gene, clone size, V gene. D genes are given only for firm matches. Clone size appears in some rows only: once, few, many, or a class for an expanded clone.

CDR3nt: TGTGCCAGCAGCGAACCGGGACAGGGATACTCTGGGGCCAACGTCCTGACTTTC; CDR3aa: CASSEPGQGYSGANVLTF; j_gene: TRBJ2-6; d_gene: TRBD1; abundance: NA; v_gene: TRBV6-2/TRBV6-3
CDR3nt: TGTGCCAGCAGTTTAGGACAGGTATTTGGCTACACCTTC; CDR3aa: CASSLGQVFGYTF; j_gene: TRBJ1-2; d_gene: TRBD1; abundance: NA; v_gene: TRBV28
CDR3nt: TGTGCCAGCAGCGTTTATGTTGATTTGCGGGGCGGGGATGAGCAGTTCTTC; CDR3aa: CASSVYVDLRGGDEQFF; j_gene: TRBJ2-1; d_gene: NA; abundance: once; v_gene: TRBV9
CDR3nt: TGTGCCAGCTCACCGGCCTCCCACGAGCAGTACTTC; CDR3aa: CASSPASHEQYF; j_gene: TRBJ2-7; d_gene: NA; abundance: once; v_gene: TRBV18
CDR3nt: TGTGCCAGCAGTGTCCGGACAGGGGGAGGGACAGGCTTTGAGCAGTTCTTC; CDR3aa: CASSVRTGGGTGFEQFF; j_gene: TRBJ2-1; d_gene: TRBD1; abundance: NA; v_gene: TRBV28
CDR3nt: TGTGCCAGCAGTGGACAGGGTTCTGGAAACACCATATATTTT; CDR3aa: CASSGQGSGNTIYF; j_gene: TRBJ1-3; d_gene: TRBD1; abundance: NA; v_gene: TRBV2
CDR3nt: TGCGCCAGCAGCCATGGGGATCGGGGGGCGAACACCGGGGAGCTGTTTTTT; CDR3aa: CASSHGDRGANTGELFF; j_gene: TRBJ2-2; d_gene: TRBD2; abundance: few; v_gene: TRBV4-3
CDR3nt: TGTGCCAGCAGCTGGGGACAGGGGTCATTTCAGCCCCAGCATTTT; CDR3aa: CASSWGQGSFQPQHF; j_gene: TRBJ1-5; d_gene: TRBD1; abundance: NA; v_gene: TRBV11-2
CDR3nt: TGTGCCAGCAGCCTGGAGGTCTACAATGAGCAGTTCTTC; CDR3aa: CASSLEVYNEQFF; j_gene: TRBJ2-1; d_gene: NA; abundance: NA; v_gene: TRBV7-3
CDR3nt: TGTGCCAGCAGCTTAATGACAGGGGAGACTGAAGCTTTCTTT; CDR3aa: CASSLMTGETEAFF; j_gene: TRBJ1-1; d_gene: TRBD1; abundance: NA; v_gene: TRBV7-9
CDR3nt: TGTGCCAGCAGCTTCTATGAGCCCGAGCAGTACTTC; CDR3aa: CASSFYEPEQYF; j_gene: TRBJ2-7; d_gene: NA; abundance: NA; v_gene: TRBV7-8
CDR3nt: TGTGCCACCCGAGCACTGGGACAGGGGCTTCGTGGGTATGGCTACACCTTC; CDR3aa: CATRALGQGLRGYGYTF; j_gene: TRBJ1-2; d_gene: TRBD1; abundance: once; v_gene: TRBV15
CDR3nt: TGTGCCAGCAGCTTAGGACTAGCGGGAGGGCGGGGAGAGACCCAGTACTTC; CDR3aa: CASSLGLAGGRGETQYF; j_gene: TRBJ2-5; d_gene: TRBD2; abundance: NA; v_gene: TRBV7-6
CDR3nt: TGTGCCACCAGCAGAGATCAGGGAACTGGAAACACCATATATTTT; CDR3aa: CATSRDQGTGNTIYF; j_gene: TRBJ1-3; d_gene: NA; abundance: NA; v_gene: TRBV15
CDR3nt: TGTGCCTGGAGTGTAAACCGACAGGTGACGACTATTCCTAGGGATACGCAGTATTTT; CDR3aa: CAWSVNRQVTTIPRDTQYF; j_gene: TRBJ2-3; d_gene: NA; abundance: NA; v_gene: TRBV30
CDR3nt: TGTGCCAGCAGCCAAGCCGGTGGAGGCAGATCACTCACCTATAATTCACCCCTCCACTTT; CDR3aa: CASSQAGGGRSLTYNSPLHF; j_gene: TRBJ1-6; d_gene: NA; abundance: once; v_gene: TRBV3-1/TRBV3-2
CDR3nt: TGTGCCAGCAGCGCAGGGGGGACAGAGAATGAAAAACTGTTTTTT; CDR3aa: CASSAGGTENEKLFF; j_gene: TRBJ1-4; d_gene: TRBD1; abundance: NA; v_gene: TRBV9
CDR3nt: TGCGCCAGCAGCGTACGATCTGGGACAGGGGTTCCCTACGAGCAGTACTTC; CDR3aa: CASSVRSGTGVPYEQYF; j_gene: TRBJ2-7; d_gene: TRBD1; abundance: NA; v_gene: TRBV5-1
CDR3nt: TGTGCCAGCAGAGACAGCGATAATTCACCCCTCCACTTT; CDR3aa: CASRDSDNSPLHF; j_gene: TRBJ1-6; d_gene: NA; abundance: NA; v_gene: TRBV25-1
CDR3nt: TGTGCCAGCAGTAGCCCTGCGAGCGGCTCCTACAATGAGCAGTTCTTC; CDR3aa: CASSSPASGSYNEQFF; j_gene: TRBJ2-1; d_gene: NA; abundance: once; v_gene: TRBV28
CDR3nt: TGTGCCAGCAGCCCCGCGACAGCAACTAATGAAAAACTGTTTTTT; CDR3aa: CASSPATATNEKLFF; j_gene: TRBJ1-4; d_gene: NA; abundance: NA; v_gene: TRBV7-9